One sample yielded the 26 T cell receptor beta chains listed below, sequenced in a study of cytomegalovirus exposure and HLA in healthy donors. Both 60 Vbeta primers and 13 Jbeta primers went into the PCR. The protocol was immunoSEQ multiplex PCR, while the TCRdb copy is restricted to in-frame clones and leaves out a portion. The sample has 130,000 to 150,000 clones; over 70% are singletons. Sequencing was done on a sample of PBMCs. These receptors all come from a male donor in good health and CMV-seronegative.

This clone is a singleton in its sample. V usage is TRBV9 and J usage is TRBJ1-4, with a tentative D call TRBD1 (6 bases). Germline V gene lookup returns CDR1 SGDLS and CDR2 YYNGEE. Trimming pared 0 bases from V and 5 bases from J, leaving 8 bases between. The CDR3 is made up of 14 amino acids. The CDR3 region is CASSVAGGNEKLFF. Written as DNA, the CDR3 is TGTGCCAGCAGCGTAGCGGGGGGCAATGAAAAACTGTTTTTT.

The chain couples TRBV4-2 to TRBJ1-6; 8 nucleotides align to TRBD1. The CDR3 is 12 residues long. Germline V gene lookup returns CDR1 LGHNA and CDR2 YNFKEQ. V dropped 3 bases and J dropped 15; count of bases not matched to a gene: 4. The CDR3 reads CASSQRQGHLHF. In DNA form, the CDR3 reads TGTGCCAGCAGCCAGCGACAGGGGCACCTCCACTTT.

The rearrangement links TRBV11-2 to TRBJ2-1, with TRBD2 matching 10 bases. J gave up 12 bases and V 4 bases, and 9 bases lay outside the gene matches. The CDR3 has 14 residues. Germline-derived CDR1 and CDR2 are SGHAT and FQNNGV. DNA for the CDR3: TGTGCCAGCAGCTCAAAAGCGGGGGGGATGCGGCAGTTCTTC. The encoded protein is CASSSKAGGMRQFF.

The genes are TRBV7-2 and TRBJ2-4, with 7 bases aligning to TRBD2. Germline assignment: CDR1 SGHTA and CDR2 FQGNSA. V lost 2 bases, J lost 7 bases, and 8 bases stayed unmatched. CDR3 length equals 15 residues. The CDR3 DNA reads as TGTGCCAGCAGCTTAAGTGCGGGGGAGGGGAACATTCAGTACTTC. It encodes CASSLSAGEGNIQYF.

DNA for the CDR3: TGTGCCAGCACCTTTAGGGAGGACCGTCCTGGCTACACCTTC. It specifies CASTFREDRPGYTF. The genes are TRBV27 and TRBJ1-2; D call uncertain. This CDR3 has 14 residues. CDR1 and CDR2 (germline): MNHEY, SMNVEV (reference sequence). Trimming cost V 7 bases and J 7 bases, with 19 bases left between them.

CDR3 sequence reads: CASSIDRGYLRNTEAFF. CDR3 nucleotide sequence: TGTGCCAGTAGTATAGATCGGGGGTACCTGCGGAACACTGAAGCTTTCTTT. The chain employs TRBV19 and TRBJ1-1; D may be TRBD1 (5 bases). Germline V gene sequence: CDR1 LNHDA, CDR2 SQIVND (reference sequence). The CDR3 runs to 17 residues. V was pared by 0 bases and J by 1 base, with 15 bases between.

The J gene is TRBJ2-4, the V gene TRBV7-2; D is perhaps TRBD2 (6 bases). The CDR3 has 16 amino acids. Germline CDR1 and CDR2: SGHTA and FQGNSA. Trimming removed 1 base at V and 2 bases at J, with 12 bases between. The CDR3 sequence: CASSLEGGTTKNIQYF. Written as DNA, the CDR3 is TGTGCCAGCAGCTTAGAGGGAGGCACCACCAAAAACATTCAGTACTTC.

The chain has TRBV11-2 and TRBJ2-5; TRBD1 aligns across 7 bases. This CDR3 is 14 amino acids long. Germline V lookup: CDR1 SGHAT, CDR2 FQNNGV. The J segment lost 7 bases and the V segment lost 4 bases, leaving 9 bases of the junction unmatched. Written as DNA, the CDR3 is TGTGCCAGCAGCTCGGGACAGCTTGTGGGGACCCAGTACTTC. Translated, it gives CASSSGQLVGTQYF.

This clone occurred a few times. This rearrangement joins TRBV27 to TRBJ2-7; 7 nucleotides match TRBD1. Germline CDR1 MNHEY, CDR2 SMNVEV (reference sequence). The CDR3 length is 14 residues. V trimming: 5 bases; J trimming: 5 bases; junction bases outside the gene matches: 9. The CDR3 here is CASSPRQGRHEQYF. As DNA, the CDR3 is TGTGCCAGCAGTCCCCGACAGGGTCGACACGAGCAGTACTTC.

This clone was counted once. The rearrangement links TRBV13 to TRBJ2-3; maybe TRBD1 (5 bases). Germline assignment: CDR1 PRHDT and CDR2 FYEKMQ (reference sequence). CDR3 length: 16 residues. V was trimmed by 5 bases and J by 0 bases, leaving 15 bases between them. The CDR3 bases are TGTGCCAGCAGCCTAACAGGAGCAGGGAGCACAGATACGCAGTATTTT. This encodes CASSLTGAGSTDTQYF.

This clone was picked up a small number of times. The V and J genes are TRBV9 and TRBJ2-3; D is possibly TRBD1 (5 bases). From germline, CDR1 is SGDLS and CDR2 YYNGEE. Deletions cut 0 bases from V and 9 bases from J, with 11 bases between. The CDR3 contains 13 residues. This CDR3 is CASSVGRGHTQYF. DNA of the CDR3: TGTGCCAGCAGCGTAGGTAGGGGCCACACGCAGTATTTT.

The V call is TRBV5-1, the J call TRBJ2-3; TRBD1 matches 12 bases. The CDR3 consists of 19 residues. The trim removed 4 bases at V and 1 base at J, leaving 13 bases unmatched. Germline V gives CDR1 SGHRS, CDR2 YFSETQ. CDR3 DNA: TGCGCCAGCAGCGGGGTCCCGGGACAGGGGGCTACAGGCACAGATACGCAGTATTTT. Translated: CASSGVPGQGATGTDTQYF.

J is TRBJ2-4 and V is TRBV6-1; 11 bases align to TRBD2. The ends lost 4 bases at V and 7 bases at J; junction bases unmatched: 12. The V gene's germline CDR1 is MNHNS and CDR2 SASEGT. The CDR3 has 17 residues. This CDR3 is CASSVTSGGRGWNIQYF. Written as DNA, the CDR3 is TGTGCCAGCAGTGTAACTAGCGGGGGAAGAGGGTGGAACATTCAGTACTTC.

The V call is TRBV6-1, the J call TRBJ1-2; D is possibly TRBD1 (6 bases). With 1 base removed from V and 7 bases from J, the gap between germline ends came to 10 bases. The CDR3 runs to 13 residues. CDR1 and CDR2 from the germline V gene are MNHNS and SASEGT. This chain's CDR3 is CASSEVGAGGYTF. CDR3 DNA sequence: TGTGCCAGCAGTGAAGTGGGGGCGGGTGGCTACACCTTC.

V usage is TRBV28 and J usage is TRBJ2-1, with 8 bases identical to TRBD1. CDR1 is MDHEN, CDR2 SYDVKM, per germline. V lost 8 bases and J lost 5; bases outside the gene matches: 11. The CDR3 is 15 residues long. CDR3 protein: CASLSWTGFHNEQFF. The CDR3, as DNA: TGTGCCAGCCTATCTTGGACAGGGTTCCACAATGAGCAGTTCTTC.

To note about this clone: The junction departs from the called germline gene at one end, perhaps through a read error. The chain links TRBV7-7 to TRBJ2-2; 9 bases match TRBD1. The CDR3 extends over 17 amino acids. Germline V lookup: CDR1 SSHAT, CDR2 FNYEAQ (reference sequence). As DNA, the CDR3 is TGTGCTAGCAGCCCACGACCCGGGACAGGGAAGACCGGGGAGCTGTTTTTT. Translating gives CASSPRPGTGKTGELFF.

The rearrangement links TRBV4-1 to TRBJ2-6, with D tentatively TRBD1 (6 bases). CDR1 is MGHRA and CDR2 is YSYEKL in the germline V gene. Between the trimmed V and J ends, which lost 3 bases and 0 bases, there was a span of 12 bases. This CDR3 region has 17 residues. This CDR3 is CASSQIQGISGANVLTF. The CDR3 nucleotides are TGCGCCAGCAGCCAGATTCAGGGGATCTCTGGGGCCAACGTCCTGACTTTC.

The chain couples TRBV7-9 to TRBJ1-2; maybe TRBD1 (6 bases). Trimming pared 4 bases from V and 2 bases from J, leaving 20 bases between. The CDR3 is made up of 17 amino acids. Germline CDR1 is SEHNR and CDR2 is FQNEAQ (reference sequence). CDR3: CASSSARTVRLNYGYTF. The CDR3 DNA sequence: TGTGCCAGCAGCTCGGCTCGGACAGTCAGACTAAACTATGGCTACACCTTC.

The gene calls are TRBV27 and TRBJ2-5, with 13 bases lining up with TRBD2. Germline loops: CDR1 MNHEY, CDR2 SMNVEV (reference sequence). The junction had 9 bases not matched to a gene; V was cut back by 6 bases and J by 5 bases. The CDR3 contains 16 residues. CDR3 bases: TGTGCCAGCAGGGGAACTAGCGGGGGGGCTTGGGAGACCCAGTACTTC. It specifies CASRGTSGGAWETQYF.

The CDR3 DNA reads TGTGCCAGCAGCTTATTCTCCGGACAGGCCTACGAGCAGTACTTC. It codes for CASSLFSGQAYEQYF. V usage is TRBV7-8 and J usage is TRBJ2-7; 7 bases map to TRBD1. V lost 2 bases and J lost 2; bases outside the gene matches: 6. The CDR3 runs to 15 residues. Germline-derived CDR1 and CDR2 are SGHVS and FQNEAQ.

The CDR3 nucleotides are TGTGCCAGTACCCCAGGGGACAGGCGCTACGAGCAGTACTTC. Encoded protein: CASTPGDRRYEQYF. The chain joins TRBV19 to TRBJ2-7; 8 positions agree with TRBD1. V shed 7 bases, J shed 3 bases, and the junction held 8 bases outside the gene matches. The CDR3 loop spans 14 amino acids. The germline V gene encodes CDR1 LNHDA and CDR2 SQIVND (reference sequence).

The chain carries TRBV19 and TRBJ2-7; possible D gene TRBD1, 5 bases. In germline, CDR1 is LNHDA, CDR2 SQIVND (reference sequence). Trimming left V 5 bases short and J 0 bases short, with 8 bases between. The CDR3 length is 13 residues. The CDR3 bases are TGTGCCAGTAGTCCGACAGACTCCTACGAGCAGTACTTC. This encodes CASSPTDSYEQYF.

The CDR3 spells CASSPKGQGAGANVLTF. In nucleotides, the CDR3 is TGTGCCAGCTCACCAAAAGGACAGGGGGCCGGGGCCAACGTCCTGACTTTC. The V call is TRBV18, the J call TRBJ2-6; 11 bases match TRBD1. Trimming removed 2 bases from V and 4 bases from J; junction bases left unmatched: 4. Germline assignment: CDR1 KGHSH and CDR2 LQKENI. The length of the CDR3 is 17 residues.

This clone has just a few counts. This rearrangement joins TRBV7-9 to TRBJ1-2, with D maybe TRBD1 (6 bases). Germline CDR1 reads SEHNR; CDR2 reads FQNEAQ (reference sequence). Trimming left V 5 bases short and J 4 bases short, with 20 bases between. This CDR3 has 16 residues. The CDR3 nucleotides are TGTGCCAGCAGCCGAAGGGGGGGATTGGTGGGCTATGGCTACACCTTC. Translating it yields CASSRRGGLVGYGYTF.

J is TRBJ2-2 and V is TRBV27; 8 bases are a match to TRBD1. The junction had 7 bases not matched to a gene; V was cut back by 0 bases and J by 1 base. The CDR3 length is 18 residues. CDR1 is MNHEY, CDR2 SMNVEV, per germline (reference sequence). The CDR3 DNA reads TGTGCCAGCAGTTTATCGATAGGCAGGGGGCAGAACACCGGGGAGCTGTTTTTT. Translated, it gives CASSLSIGRGQNTGELFF.

The chain couples TRBV4-1 to TRBJ1-5; D is possibly TRBD1 (5 bases). Germline assignment: CDR1 MGHRA and CDR2 YSYEKL. V was pared by 1 base and J by 2 bases, with 9 bases between. CDR3 length: 15 residues. CDR3 amino acids: CASSQVQQGNQPQHF. DNA for the CDR3: TGCGCCAGCAGCCAAGTTCAACAGGGCAATCAGCCCCAGCATTTT.